This TCR beta chain came from a study of human T cells and chemical hapten exposure. TCRdb analysed the 5' RACE reads with MiXCR anew, one entry per CDR3 protein. The sample contains about 120,000 distinct CDR3 sequences, approximately 19% of which appear only once. CDR1 and CDR2 from the germline V gene are MNHNY and SVGAGI (reference sequence). V lost 0 bases and J lost 15, with 9 bases in between. This CDR3 comprises 11 residues. It was from unfractionated whole blood that total RNA was extracted. This chain joins TRBV6-6 and TRBJ2-4; unclear D gene. The TCR comes from a human donor in good health. The CDR3 DNA follows: TGTGCCAGCAGTTACTCGAGCGACCTGTACTTC. Translating gives CASSYSSDLYF.